The clone carrying this TCR beta chain was picked up many times. Using its own MiXCR run on the 5' RACE reads, TCRdb lists one record per CDR3 protein. The table has around 340,000 distinct CDR3 sequences, 12% seen once. The data stem from a study of identical twins. Germline V gene lookup returns CDR1 KGHDR and CDR2 SFDVKD. The CDR3 sequence is 17 residues long. Trimming removed 5 bases from V and 0 bases from J; junction bases left unmatched: 8. These data also featured in a second study, about yellow fever vaccine responses in identical twins.

The clonotype was recovered from a woman between 18 and 30 years old in good health. The sequencing sample was made of CD8+ T cells sorted from blood. The chain combines TRBV24-1 with TRBJ2-3; 9 nucleotides agree with TRBD2. The CDR3, as DNA: TGTGCCACCAGTGCCCGGCGGGAGGGCCATAGCACAGATACGCAGTATTTT. It yields the protein CATSARREGHSTDTQYF.